The entry that follows covers one T cell receptor beta chain sequence. The data were obtained in a study of blood T cell repertoires in COVID-19. Study details: Both acute and convalescent COVID-19 samples were obtained from the United States, Italy and Spain.

In the original processing: Amplification of reference gene primers was used by the study to estimate nucleated cell counts. Data came from immunoSEQ multiplex PCR; TCRdb stores just in-frame clones and leaves some out. That table furnishes V, J and clone size, whereas the DNA furnished D and trimming. Counted here are 100,000 to 130,000 clones, almost 85% occurring once; the ten biggest clones make up around 4.4%. With 6 bases clipped from V and 3 bases from J, the junction kept 6 bases outside the gene matches. Germline V gene sequence: CDR1 SQVTM, CDR2 ANQGSEA. This CDR3 has 13 amino acids. This receptor was obtained from a human donor in a cohort sampled during active COVID-19. The V call is TRBV29-1, the J call TRBJ1-1; 8 nucleotides align to TRBD1. Material: peripheral blood. The CDR3 coding sequence is TGCAGCGTGCGAGGGGGACAGGACACTGAAGCTTTCTTT. This encodes CSVRGGQDTEAFF.